This T cell receptor (beta chain) originates from a study of blood T cell repertoires in COVID-19. On the study more broadly: Material from acute and convalescent COVID-19 was sourced from the United States, Italy and Spain. PBMCs, B-cell-depleted T cells, or T cells provided the cDNA or gDNA that made up the material.

Per the authors' pipeline: Estimated nucleated cell counts came from reference gene primer amplification. Sequenced by immunoSEQ multiplex PCR; TCRdb stores in-frame clones only, minus some. The D gene and trimming were derived from the DNA, and the V and J assignments and clone size from that table. There are approximately 110,000 clones in the sample; 65% to 90% occur only once, and less than 8% lies in the top ten. Between the trimmed V and J ends, which lost 6 bases and 8 bases, there was a span of 13 bases. There are 12 residues in the CDR3. This clonotype originated in a woman of 80 years or more with active or convalescent COVID-19. Source material: peripheral blood. This sequence joins TRBV12-3 or TRBV12-4 and TRBJ1-1; D remains ambiguous. CDR3 DNA sequence: TGTGCCAGCAGCCTCAGATACAGCGAAGCTTTCTTT. This gives the protein CASSLRYSEAFF.